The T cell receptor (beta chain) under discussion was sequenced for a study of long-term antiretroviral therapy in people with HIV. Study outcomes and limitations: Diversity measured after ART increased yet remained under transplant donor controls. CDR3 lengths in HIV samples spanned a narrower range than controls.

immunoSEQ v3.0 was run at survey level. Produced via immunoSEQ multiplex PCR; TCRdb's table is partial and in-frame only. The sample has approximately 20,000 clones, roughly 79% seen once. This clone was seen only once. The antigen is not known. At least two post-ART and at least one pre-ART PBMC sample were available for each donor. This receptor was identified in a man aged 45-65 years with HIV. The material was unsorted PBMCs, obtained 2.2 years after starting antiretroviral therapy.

The CDR3 sequence is CATSRRPFSYEQYF. Written as DNA, the CDR3 is TGTGCCACCAGCAGGAGGCCCTTCTCCTACGAGCAGTACTTC. The J gene is TRBJ2-7, the V gene TRBV15; D gene ambiguous. V shed 3 bases and J shed 0 bases, with 9 bases lying between them. The CDR3 contains 14 residues. Germline CDR1 reads LNHNV; CDR2 reads YYDKDF (reference sequence). The whole variable domain, remainder taken from reference TRBV15 and TRBJ2-7, is DAMVIQNPRYQVTQFGKPVTLSCSQTLNHNVMYWYQQKSSQAPKLLFHYYDKDFNNEADTPDNFQSRRPNTSFCFLDIRSPGLGDTAMYLCATSRRPFSYEQYFGPGTRLTVT.